This TCR beta chain was obtained from a study of OX40 agonist ivuxolimab in advanced cancers. V lost 7 bases to trimming and J lost 4 bases, with 13 bases between them. Per the germline V gene, CDR1 is MNHEY and CDR2 is SVGAGI. This CDR3 contains 13 residues. Remarks on this clone: Its antigen is undetermined.

TCRdb keeps only in-frame clones here, not all; method: immunoSEQ multiplex PCR. The sample contains about 67,000 clones, roughly 85% of which appear only once. Regarding the study as a whole: Low normalized T-cell clonal expansion was additionally recorded for some nonresponders.

This TCR was sampled from an adult with an advanced solid tumor such as melanoma, head and neck, liver or kidney cancer. The specimen was CD4+ or CD8+ T cells sorted from blood, collected in a trial of the OX40 agonist ivuxolimab. J is TRBJ1-1 and V is TRBV6-5; maybe TRBD1 (5 bases). CDR3 in DNA: TGTGCCAGCACCCACGAGGGGACCACTGAAGCTTTCTTT. Encoded protein: CASTHEGTTEAFF.